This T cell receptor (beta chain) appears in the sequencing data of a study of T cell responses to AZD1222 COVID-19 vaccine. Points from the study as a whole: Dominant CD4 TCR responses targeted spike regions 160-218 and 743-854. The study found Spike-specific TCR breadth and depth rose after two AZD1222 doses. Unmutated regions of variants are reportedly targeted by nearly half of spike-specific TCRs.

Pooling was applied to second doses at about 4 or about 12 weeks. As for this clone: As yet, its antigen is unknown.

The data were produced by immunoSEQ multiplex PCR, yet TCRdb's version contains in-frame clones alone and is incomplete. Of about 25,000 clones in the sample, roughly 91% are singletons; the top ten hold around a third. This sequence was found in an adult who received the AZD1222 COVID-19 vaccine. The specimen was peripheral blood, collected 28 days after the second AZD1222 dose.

CDR3 sequence reads: CASSLTRGGSGGYTF. CDR3 bases: TGTGCCAGCAGCTTAACCCGCGGAGGCTCAGGGGGCTACACCTTC. The chain employs TRBV7-2 and TRBJ1-2; D is perhaps TRBD1 (5 bases). Trimming took 2 bases from V and 8 from J, leaving 18 bases between them. The CDR3 spans 15 residues. The germline V gene has CDR1 SGHTA and CDR2 FQGNSA.